The 12 T cell receptor beta chains below come from one sample, sequenced in a study of Graves' ophthalmopathy and Graves' hyperthyroidism. Amplification of TCR beta CDR3 regions used RNA transcripts. First-round RT-PCR relied on HTBI primers, and a second-round multiplex PCR came next. MiXCR, applied by TCRdb to the multiplex PCR reads, yields one record per CDR3 protein. The data show approximately 540,000 distinct CDR3 sequences, less than 40% seen once. Sequenced material: peripheral blood or thyroid tissue (not recorded which). The receptors come from an adult man with Graves' hyperthyroidism.

This chain links TRBV5-4 with TRBJ1-2, with TRBD1 matching 8 bases. The CDR3 is made up of 13 amino acids. V was pared by 3 bases and J by 4 bases, with 2 bases of the junction left unmatched. Per the germline V gene, CDR1 is SGHNT and CDR2 is YYREEE (reference sequence). The CDR3 sequence is CASSWQGAYGYTF. The CDR3 nucleotides read TGTGCCAGCAGCTGGCAGGGGGCCTATGGCTACACCTTC.

The chain employs TRBV19 and TRBJ1-5, with 11 bases matching TRBD1. The V segment lost 8 bases and the J segment 6 bases; nucleotides outside the gene matches: 9. CDR1 and CDR2 from the germline V gene are LNHDA and SQIVND (reference sequence). The CDR3 loop spans 15 amino acids. The CDR3 DNA follows: TGTGCCAGTCACTCGGGACAGGGGGACCCTCAGCCCCAGCATTTT. As protein: CASHSGQGDPQPQHF.

The V call is TRBV2, the J call TRBJ2-1; 7 nucleotides agree with TRBD2. V shed 9 bases, J shed 6 bases, and the junction held 11 bases outside the gene matches. The germline V gene has CDR1 SNHLY and CDR2 FYNNEI. The CDR3 is made up of 14 amino acids. The CDR3 loop is CARSGTTLSNEQFF. CDR3 in DNA: TGTGCCAGATCCGGGACTACCCTGAGCAATGAGCAGTTCTTC.

Many counts were recorded for this clonotype. J is TRBJ1-1 and V is TRBV24-1; D possibly corresponds to TRBD1 (6 bases). V dropped 2 bases and J dropped 6 bases, with 12 bases sitting between them. Germline assignment: CDR1 KGHDR and CDR2 SFDVKD. The CDR3 extends over 14 amino acids. CDR3 protein: CATSDWGAEAEAFF. The CDR3 DNA is TGTGCCACCAGTGATTGGGGGGCAGAGGCTGAAGCTTTCTTT.

This clonotype was seen ten or more times. V is TRBV2 and J is TRBJ2-2; no clear D gene. This CDR3 comprises 15 residues. Trimming removed 4 bases from V and 1 base from J, with 10 bases in between. The germline V gene encodes CDR1 SNHLY and CDR2 FYNNEI. The CDR3 nucleotides are TGTGCCAGCAGTGCTTATCTTCTGAACACCGGGGAGCTGTTTTTT. It specifies CASSAYLLNTGELFF.

This clonotype has ten or more counts. The chain has TRBV24-1 and TRBJ2-5; D is perhaps TRBD1 or TRBD2 (5 bases each). V was clipped by 3 bases and J by 4 bases, with 14 bases between them. CDR3 length: 15 amino acids. Germline CDR1 and CDR2: KGHDR and SFDVKD. CDR3 sequence: CATSDTRGVVETQYF. As DNA, the CDR3 is TGTGCCACCAGTGATACAAGGGGAGTGGTAGAGACCCAGTACTTC.

This clonotype was picked up a small number of times. The chain is built from TRBV30 and TRBJ1-2, with a possible D match to TRBD1 (5 bases). V was trimmed by 0 bases and J by 8 bases, leaving 16 bases between them. The germline CDR1 and CDR2 sequences are GTSNPN and SVGIG (reference sequence). The CDR3 spans 14 residues. Here the CDR3 DNA reads TGTGCCTGGAGTGTACCGGGCAGGGTGGTCGGCTACACCTTC. It is translated as CAWSVPGRVVGYTF.

About this clonotype itself: Because the CDR3 is missing its conserved closing phenylalanine or tryptophan, this is likely a read error. No DNA is shown, since the ends of the CDR3 on it are uncertain; the CDR3 is the one TCRdb lists. This chain uses TRBV29-1 with TRBJ2-5; the table's TRBD2 call for D was not verified on the DNA. Germline-derived CDR1 and CDR2 are SQVTM and ANQGSEA. The CDR3 contains 9 residues when both ends are counted. The CDR3 region is CSVEGSGGA.

The rearrangement joins TRBV2 to TRBJ2-6; 10 nucleotides line up with TRBD2. CDR3 length equals 16 residues. V gave up 8 bases and J gave up 1 base; unmatched junction bases: 5. Germline loops: CDR1 SNHLY, CDR2 FYNNEI. This chain's CDR3 is CASELAGRSGANVLTF. The CDR3 DNA reads TGTGCCAGCGAACTAGCGGGGAGGTCTGGGGCCAACGTCCTGACTTTC.

This clonotype was found many times. The CDR3 bases are TGCAGTGCTAGGGCGGGCACTGAAGCTTTCTTT. Its translation: CSARAGTEAFF. The chain carries TRBV20-1 and TRBJ1-1; D is unclear. The germline gives CDR1 DFQATT, CDR2 SNEGSKA (reference sequence). The CDR3 sequence is 11 residues long. V lost 3 bases and J 4 bases, leaving 6 bases between the germline ends.

This clonotype was recorded only once. This rearrangement joins TRBV7-2 to TRBJ1-4; D not certain. The V end was cut by 0 bases, the J end by 10 bases, with 15 bases between. Looked up from germline, CDR1 is SGHTA and CDR2 is FQGNSA. The CDR3 has 15 residues. The CDR3 DNA is TGTGCCAGCAGCTTAGCGTCTGACCCGGGGTTAAAACTGTTTTTT. This gives the protein CASSLASDPGLKLFF.

This clonotype was picked up many times. CDR3 nucleotide sequence: TGTGCCATCTGCAGGGTCTACGAGCAGTACTTC. Translated: CAICRVYEQYF. The V and J genes are TRBV6-9 and TRBJ2-7; the D gene is possibly TRBD1 (5 bases). With 10 bases removed from V and 3 bases from J, the gap between germline ends came to 10 bases. This CDR3 region has 11 residues. CDR1 is MNHGY, CDR2 SVAAGI, per germline.